The 32 T cell receptor beta chains below were found in one sample sequenced in a study of cytomegalovirus exposure and HLA in healthy donors. Both 60 Vbeta primers and 13 Jbeta primers went into the PCR. Measured with immunoSEQ multiplex PCR; TCRdb has only the in-frame clones, and not every one. The sample gives around 100,000 clones, around 64% of which show up once; around 2.2% is in the top ten. Sequencing was done on a sample of PBMCs. These receptors were collected from a woman between 25 and 40 years old in good health and CMV-seronegative.

This clone occurred a few times. The DNA for the CDR3 is TGCGCCAGCAGCCCTCATCCAGGGCCTAATCAGCCCCAGCATTTT. It specifies CASSPHPGPNQPQHF. The V and J genes are TRBV4-1 and TRBJ1-5, with D perhaps matching TRBD1 (5 bases). From germline, CDR1 is MGHRA and CDR2 YSYEKL. The CDR3 runs to 15 residues. V was clipped by 4 bases and J by 4 bases, with 14 bases between them.

This sequence joins TRBV5-1 and TRBJ1-3; D gene ambiguous. Per germline, CDR1 SGHRS and CDR2 YFSETQ. The CDR3 spans 15 residues. Deletions cut 0 bases from V and 4 bases from J, with 11 bases between. The CDR3, as DNA: TGCGCCAGCAGCTTGGTCCCTGCCAGGGGAAACACCATATATTTT. Translating gives CASSLVPARGNTIYF. The full variable domain, its missing parts supplied by reference TRBV5-1 and TRBJ1-3, is KAGVTQTPRYLIKTRGQQVTLSCSPISGHRSVSWYQQTPGQGLQFLFEYFSETQRNKGNFPGRFSGRQFSNSRSEMNVSTLELGDSALYLCASSLVPARGNTIYFGEGSWLTVV.

By share of the sample, this clone is medium-sized. The chain employs TRBV6-6 and TRBJ2-1, with 8 bases identical to TRBD1. This CDR3 comprises 14 residues. V gave up 6 bases and J gave up 8 bases; unmatched junction bases: 9. The V gene's germline CDR1 is MNHNY and CDR2 SVGAGI (reference sequence). The CDR3 reads CASSLAGGNYEQFF. The CDR3 DNA follows: TGTGCCAGCAGCCTGGCAGGGGGCAACTATGAGCAGTTCTTC.

The genes are TRBV7-3 and TRBJ2-3, with no clear D. The CDR3 runs to 14 residues. Between the trimmed V and J ends, which lost 4 bases and 4 bases, there was a span of 12 bases. From germline, CDR1 is SGHTA and CDR2 FQGTGA. CDR3: CASSSRYSSDTQYF. The CDR3 coding sequence is TGTGCCAGCAGCTCTCGATACTCTTCAGATACGCAGTATTTT.

The chain employs TRBV5-1 and TRBJ2-2; 9 bases match TRBD1. CDR1 SGHRS and CDR2 YFSETQ come from the germline V gene. J lost 2 bases, V lost 6 bases, and 5 bases had no gene match. This CDR3 contains 15 residues. The CDR3 loop reads CASTRTGANTGELFF. The DNA of the CDR3 is TGCGCCAGCACCCGGACAGGGGCTAACACCGGGGAGCTGTTTTTT.

The CDR3, as DNA: TGTGCCAGCAGTTACGTCCGGGAGGGCAACGAGCAGTACTTC. Its protein product is CASSYVREGNEQYF. The V gene is TRBV6-5, the J gene TRBJ2-7, with 8 bases matching TRBD2. This CDR3 contains 14 residues. Germline CDR1 and CDR2: MNHEY and SVGAGI. V trimming: 2 bases; J trimming: 5 bases; junction bases outside the gene matches: 5.

The chain links TRBV25-1 to TRBJ1-1; perhaps TRBD1 as D (5 bases). The CDR3 consists of 15 residues. Germline V gives CDR1 MGHDK, CDR2 SYGVNS. The germline V and J ends were trimmed by 3 bases and 1 base, with 12 bases remaining between them. As DNA, the CDR3 is TGTGCCAGCAGTGACCCCCGGAGGGGGAACACTGAAGCTTTCTTT. This encodes CASSDPRRGNTEAFF. The full variable domain, completed using reference TRBV25-1 and TRBJ1-1, is EADIYQTPRYLVIGTGKKITLECSQTMGHDKMYWYQQDPGMELHLIHYSYGVNSTEKGDLSSESTVSRIRTEHFPLTLESARPSHTSQYLCASSDPRRGNTEAFFGQGTRLTVV.

About this clone: Lacking the conserved final phenylalanine or tryptophan, this CDR3 likely reflects a read error. The V and J genes are TRBV5-1 and TRBJ1-3, with TRBD1 matching 7 bases. CDR3 length equals 15 residues. Trimming cost V 0 bases and J 2 bases; bases outside gene matches: 2. Germline V gene data show CDR1 as SGHRS and CDR2 as YFSETQ. The CDR3 region has the DNA TGCGCCAGCAGCTTGGAGACAGGGACTGGAAACACCATATATCTT. Its protein product is CASSLETGTGNTIYL.

This clone was seen only a few times. The gene calls are TRBV9 and TRBJ2-3, with 7 bases that match TRBD1. Germline V gene sequence: CDR1 SGDLS, CDR2 YYNGEE. CDR3 size: 16 residues. After removal of 1 base from V and 3 bases from J, the junction contained 8 bases not matched to a gene. CDR3 amino acids: CASSVLGTVVTDTQYF. CDR3 nucleotide sequence: TGTGCCAGCAGCGTATTGGGGACAGTGGTAACAGATACGCAGTATTTT.

With regard to this clone: An end of the junction does not agree with germline; a read error may underlie this. V is TRBV4-1 and J is TRBJ2-7, with TRBD1 matching 7 bases. This CDR3 spans 16 amino acids. In germline, CDR1 is MGHRA, CDR2 YSYEKL. Written as DNA, the CDR3 is TGCGCCAGCAGCCAAGATGCCGGGACAGCATCCTACGAGCAGTGCTTC. Translation: CASSQDAGTASYEQCF.

This chain uses TRBV9 with TRBJ1-1; the match to TRBD1 covers 8 bases. After removal of 8 bases from V and 0 bases from J, the junction contained 3 bases not matched to a gene. CDR3 size: 13 residues. Germline V gives CDR1 SGDLS, CDR2 YYNGEE. This CDR3 reads CASRQGMNTEAFF. The CDR3 nucleotides are TGTGCCAGTAGACAGGGGATGAACACTGAAGCTTTCTTT.

The genes are TRBV28 and TRBJ2-5, with 10 nucleotides matching TRBD1. The CDR3 totals 15 residues. V shed 5 bases and J 4 bases; nucleotides not matched to a gene: 7. Germline loops: CDR1 MDHEN, CDR2 SYDVKM. The CDR3 reads CASSPHRDRGETQYF. CDR3 DNA sequence: TGTGCCAGCAGTCCGCACCGGGACAGGGGAGAGACCCAGTACTTC.

The J gene is TRBJ2-4, the V gene TRBV4-1; 7 positions match TRBD1. The J segment lost 0 bases and the V segment lost 4 bases, leaving 12 bases of the junction unmatched. The CDR3 is 18 residues long. Germline V gives CDR1 MGHRA, CDR2 YSYEKL. The chain's CDR3 is CASSRRQGAEGAKNIQYF. CDR3 DNA: TGCGCCAGCAGCCGCCGACAGGGTGCCGAGGGAGCCAAAAACATTCAGTACTTC.

This clone has a single count. The J gene is TRBJ2-3, the V gene TRBV5-6; D possibly corresponds to TRBD2 (5 bases). With 0 bases removed from V and 6 bases from J, the gap between germline ends came to 17 bases. This CDR3 is built from 16 residues. CDR1 is SGHDT and CDR2 is YYEEEE in the germline V gene. The CDR3 protein is CASSLVAQNRFDTQYF. The CDR3 DNA follows: TGTGCCAGCAGCTTGGTAGCGCAGAATCGGTTTGATACGCAGTATTTT.

The chain is built from TRBV7-2 and TRBJ2-2; 7 positions match TRBD2. The germline gives CDR1 SGHTA, CDR2 FQGNSA. This CDR3 is 14 amino acids long. V gave up 5 bases and J gave up 6 bases; unmatched junction bases: 6. CDR3 in DNA: TGTGCCAGCAGCCGACTAGCAAGCGCCGGGGAGCTGTTTTTT. This translates into CASSRLASAGELFF.

The chain uses TRBV6-6 and TRBJ2-3; D remains unclear. V gave up 2 bases and J gave up 4 bases, with 7 bases separating them. CDR1 and CDR2 (germline): MNHNY, SVGAGI (reference sequence). The CDR3 is made up of 13 amino acids. CDR3 in DNA: TGTGCCAGCAGTTACCAGCTAGCAGATACGCAGTATTTT. It specifies CASSYQLADTQYF.

This chain connects TRBV7-2 to TRBJ2-7; TRBD1 matches at 7 bases. V dropped 3 bases and J dropped 3; count of bases not matched to a gene: 8. The CDR3 is 15 amino acids. In germline, CDR1 is SGHTA, CDR2 FQGNSA. CDR3 loop: CASSFDRESYYEQYF. CDR3 sequence (DNA): TGTGCCAGCAGCTTCGACAGGGAATCGTACTACGAGCAGTACTTC.

The rearrangement joins TRBV6-6 to TRBJ2-2; D might be TRBD1 (6 bases). Germline V lookup: CDR1 MNHNY, CDR2 SVGAGI (reference sequence). The V end was cut by 3 bases, the J end by 4 bases, with 9 bases between. The CDR3 sequence is 14 residues long. CDR3 sequence (DNA): TGTGCCAGCAGTTATCCAGGGGTCACCGGGGAGCTGTTTTTT. Residues: CASSYPGVTGELFF.

The chain joins TRBV5-4 to TRBJ1-2; 9 bases align to TRBD1. The J segment lost 11 bases and the V segment lost 0 bases, leaving 14 bases of the junction unmatched. From germline, CDR1 is SGHNT and CDR2 YYREEE (reference sequence). The CDR3 extends over 16 amino acids. Here the CDR3 DNA reads TGTGCCAGCAGCTTGGACAGGGGGCAGGGTGGCCTACGGTACACCTTC. Its translation is CASSLDRGQGGLRYTF.

This clone was picked up a small number of times. This chain links TRBV6-5 with TRBJ1-1; D is possibly TRBD1 (5 bases). From germline, CDR1 is MNHEY and CDR2 SVGAGI. CDR3 length: 16 amino acids. The V end lost 4 bases, the J end lost 1 base, and 16 bases lay between the germline ends. The CDR3 sequence: CASSSLPQERNTEAFF. CDR3 in DNA: TGTGCCAGCAGTTCCCTCCCACAGGAAAGGAACACTGAAGCTTTCTTT.

Only a few counts were recorded for this clone. V usage is TRBV15 and J usage is TRBJ2-2; TRBD1 agrees at 7 bases. J was trimmed by 4 bases and V by 3 bases; bases with no gene match: 5. Germline V gene data show CDR1 as LNHNV and CDR2 as YYDKDF (reference sequence). CDR3 length: 15 residues. The CDR3: CATSSQGQPTGELFF. CDR3 coding DNA: TGTGCCACCAGCAGTCAGGGACAGCCCACCGGGGAGCTGTTTTTT.

The J gene is TRBJ2-7, the V gene TRBV11-2; TRBD2 matches 8 bases. J gave up 0 bases and V 4 bases, and 8 bases lay outside the gene matches. The CDR3 covers 16 residues. Germline CDR1 SGHAT, CDR2 FQNNGV. CDR3 loop: CASSSILAGHSYEQYF. CDR3 bases: TGTGCCAGCAGCTCTATCCTAGCGGGTCACTCCTACGAGCAGTACTTC.

The chain combines TRBV5-5 with TRBJ1-2; no firm D call. Between the trimmed V and J ends, which lost 0 bases and 0 bases, there was a span of 9 bases. Germline CDR1 SGHKS, CDR2 YYEKEE (reference sequence). The CDR3 is made up of 15 amino acids. CDR3 in DNA: TGTGCCAGCAGCTTGGGAGGAGATACTAACTATGGCTACACCTTC. Amino acids: CASSLGGDTNYGYTF.

The chain combines TRBV7-2 with TRBJ2-1; tentative D call: TRBD2 (5 bases). This CDR3 spans 13 amino acids. The germline gives CDR1 SGHTA, CDR2 FQGNSA. Trimming took 5 bases from V and 12 from J, leaving 17 bases between them. CDR3: CASSPSSPSAQFF. The CDR3 nucleotides read TGTGCCAGCAGCCCCTCTAGCCCCAGCGCGCAGTTCTTC.

The rearrangement uses TRBV6-1 and TRBJ1-5; 8 bases align to TRBD1. J was trimmed by 6 bases and V by 4 bases; bases with no gene match: 5. Germline V gene lookup returns CDR1 MNHNS and CDR2 SASEGT. The CDR3 runs 14 residues. The CDR3 bases are TGTGCCAGCAGTGGAGGACAGGGAGTTCAGCCCCAGCATTTT. Translation: CASSGGQGVQPQHF.

The V call is TRBV5-1, the J call TRBJ2-7, with 7 bases aligning to TRBD2. This CDR3 comprises 14 residues. The trim removed 4 bases at V and 0 bases at J, leaving 4 bases unmatched. Germline CDR1 and CDR2: SGHRS and YFSETQ. The DNA of the CDR3 is TGCGCCAGCAGCGGAGCGGGACTCTCCTACGAGCAGTACTTC. Translation gives CASSGAGLSYEQYF.

V gene TRBV5-1 combines with J gene TRBJ2-5; weak D call: TRBD2 (5 bases). V lost 5 bases, J lost 4 bases, and 15 bases lay in between. The CDR3 contains 14 residues. Germline CDR1 reads SGHRS; CDR2 reads YFSETQ. The CDR3 nucleotides read TGCGCCAGCAGAAGAGCGGACCCTCGAGAGACCCAGTACTTC. Protein: CASRRADPRETQYF.

The CDR3 is CASSEGVNTGELFF. CDR3 in DNA: TGTGCCAGCAGTGAAGGGGTGAACACCGGGGAGCTGTTTTTT. The V call is TRBV27, the J call TRBJ2-2, with a tentative D call TRBD1 (5 bases). This CDR3 spans 14 amino acids. V gave up 5 bases and J gave up 1 base, with 8 bases separating them. Germline V gene lookup returns CDR1 MNHEY and CDR2 SMNVEV (reference sequence).

The CDR3 loop reads CASSGTSGGGTDTQYF. CDR3 DNA: TGCGCCAGCAGTGGAACTAGCGGGGGGGGCACAGATACGCAGTATTTT. The V call is TRBV10-1, the J call TRBJ2-3; TRBD2 matches at 13 bases. Looked up from germline, CDR1 is WNHNN and CDR2 is SYGVQD (reference sequence). The CDR3 contains 16 residues. V shed 4 bases, J shed 1 base, and the junction held 2 bases outside the gene matches.

The chain has TRBV4-1 and TRBJ1-5, with D possibly matching TRBD1 (5 bases). CDR3 length equals 15 residues. Per the germline V gene, CDR1 is MGHRA and CDR2 is YSYEKL. The germline V and J ends were trimmed by 2 bases and 2 bases, with 10 bases remaining between them. CDR3 protein: CASSQWGEGNQPQHF. The CDR3, as DNA: TGCGCCAGCAGCCAATGGGGCGAAGGCAATCAGCCCCAGCATTTT.

V usage is TRBV9 and J usage is TRBJ1-1; D not certain. V was clipped by 0 bases and J by 3 bases, with 9 bases between them. Germline V gene sequence: CDR1 SGDLS, CDR2 YYNGEE. The CDR3 extends over 14 amino acids. CDR3 protein: CASSVDVDYTEAFF. The CDR3 DNA sequence: TGTGCCAGCAGCGTAGACGTGGACTACACTGAAGCTTTCTTT.

This sequence joins TRBV7-9 and TRBJ1-4; 8 bases align to TRBD1. The J segment lost 4 bases and the V segment lost 1 base, leaving 8 bases of the junction unmatched. Germline V gene data show CDR1 as SEHNR and CDR2 as FQNEAQ (reference sequence). The CDR3 runs 17 residues. The CDR3 coding sequence is TGTGCCAGCAGCTTAGTAGTAGGGGACAGGAGTAATGAAAAACTGTTTTTT. It is translated as CASSLVVGDRSNEKLFF.